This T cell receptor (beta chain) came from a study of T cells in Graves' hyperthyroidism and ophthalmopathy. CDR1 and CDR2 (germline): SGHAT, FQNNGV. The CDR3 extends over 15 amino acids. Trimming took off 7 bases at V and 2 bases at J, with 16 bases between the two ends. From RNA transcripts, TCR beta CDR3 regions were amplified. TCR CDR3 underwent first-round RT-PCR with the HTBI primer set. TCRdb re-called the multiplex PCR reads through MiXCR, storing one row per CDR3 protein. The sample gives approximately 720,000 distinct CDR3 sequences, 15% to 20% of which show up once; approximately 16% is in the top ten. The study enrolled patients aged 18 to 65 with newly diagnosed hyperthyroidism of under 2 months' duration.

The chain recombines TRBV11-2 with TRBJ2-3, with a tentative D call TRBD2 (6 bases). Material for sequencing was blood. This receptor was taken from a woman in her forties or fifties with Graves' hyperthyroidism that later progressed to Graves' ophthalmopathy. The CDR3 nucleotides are TGTGCCAGCAACATTCCGGGACTTCCCACAGATACGCAGTATTTT. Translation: CASNIPGLPTDTQYF.